A single sample gave rise to the 10 T cell receptor beta chains below, sequenced in a study of shared clonotypes between healthy human individuals. The assay was immunoSEQ multiplex PCR, and TCRdb's table has in-frame clones only and misses some. The sample has approximately 980,000 clones, about 80% seen once. The material sequenced was memory CD4+ T cells sorted from blood. Regarding subset: CD45RA-negative fraction. The source is a man aged 18 to 35 in good health.

This chain links TRBV4-1 with TRBJ2-7; TRBD1 agrees at 7 bases. The CDR3 is made up of 14 amino acids. With 4 bases clipped from V and 0 bases from J, the junction kept 3 bases outside the gene matches. The germline V gene has CDR1 MGHRA and CDR2 YSYEKL. CDR3 nucleotides: TGCGCCAGCAGCCGAGACAGGGTCTCCTACGAGCAGTACTTC. Protein product: CASSRDRVSYEQYF.

This chain connects TRBV4-3 to TRBJ1-1, with 9 bases identical to TRBD1. Looked up from germline, CDR1 is LGHNA and CDR2 is YSLEER. Trimming removed 1 base from V and 6 bases from J; junction bases left unmatched: 6. The CDR3 sequence is 15 residues long. The CDR3 sequence: CASSQARQGDPEAFF. CDR3 coding DNA: TGCGCCAGCAGCCAAGCCCGACAGGGGGACCCTGAAGCTTTCTTT.

This clone was recorded a few times. This chain uses TRBV29-1 with TRBJ1-2; D ambiguous. The CDR3 totals 16 residues. The ends were cut back, 4 bases at V and 2 bases at J, with 20 bases in the middle. CDR1 and CDR2 (germline): SQVTM, ANQGSEA. The CDR3 DNA sequence: TGCAGCGTTGCGAAGGACCTCGGGATACCAAACTATGGCTACACCTTC. Protein sequence: CSVAKDLGIPNYGYTF.

As concerns this clone: The sample has other DNA sequences that encode this CDR3 too. CDR3 bases: TGTGCCAGCAGCGTAGGTCGGGATAGCAATCAGCCCCAGCATTTT. Translation: CASSVGRDSNQPQHF. The rearrangement uses TRBV9 and TRBJ1-5; D ambiguous. Germline V lookup: CDR1 SGDLS, CDR2 YYNGEE. This CDR3 comprises 15 residues. Trimming left V 0 bases short and J 0 bases short, with 7 bases between.

The J gene is TRBJ2-3, the V gene TRBV6-1; possible D gene TRBD2, 6 bases. Trimming took 7 bases from V and 3 from J, leaving 17 bases between them. Germline-derived CDR1 and CDR2 are MNHNS and SASEGT. This CDR3 has 15 residues. The CDR3 DNA is TGTGCCAGCACCGACCTTGGGGGGATAACAGATACGCAGTATTTT. Amino acids: CASTDLGGITDTQYF.

The chain uses TRBV4-3 and TRBJ2-5; possible D gene TRBD2, 5 bases. The CDR3 extends over 15 amino acids. V was clipped by 2 bases and J by 5 bases, with 15 bases between them. Germline CDR1 is LGHNA and CDR2 is YSLEER. The CDR3 region has the DNA TGCGCCAGCAGCCAAACCAGTCTAGCCGGGGAGACCCAGTACTTC. Translation gives CASSQTSLAGETQYF.

To note about this clone: An end of the junction differs from the germline gene, which may be a read error. V gene TRBV7-7 combines with J gene TRBJ1-1, with 8 bases lining up with TRBD1. Germline V gene sequence: CDR1 SSHAT, CDR2 FNYEAQ (reference sequence). The CDR3 is 14 amino acids. The CDR3, as DNA: TGTGCTAGCAGCCCCCTGGACAGGGTCTCTGAAGCTTTCTTT. Residues: CASSPLDRVSEAFF.

The rearrangement uses TRBV7-2 and TRBJ2-3; no reliable D call. The V end lost 10 bases, the J end lost 4 bases, and 6 bases lay between the germline ends. CDR3 size: 10 residues. Germline V gene sequence: CDR1 SGHTA, CDR2 FQGNSA. CDR3 residues: CATVSDTQYF. The CDR3 DNA reads TGTGCCACTGTCTCAGATACGCAGTATTTT.

The V and J genes are TRBV27 and TRBJ2-1; D unresolved. Trimming removed 3 bases from V and 10 bases from J, with 16 bases in between. This CDR3 is 14 amino acids long. Germline lookup yields CDR1 MNHEY and CDR2 SMNVEV (reference sequence). CDR3 residues: CASSFYGTIIEQFF. The CDR3 nucleotides read TGTGCCAGCAGTTTCTACGGCACCATTATCGAGCAGTTCTTC.

The J gene is TRBJ1-5, the V gene TRBV27; 7 bases are shared with TRBD1. The CDR3 sequence is 14 residues long. Per the germline V gene, CDR1 is MNHEY and CDR2 is SMNVEV (reference sequence). V was pared by 8 bases and J by 2 bases, with 6 bases of the junction left unmatched. CDR3 nucleotides: TGTGCCAGCGGGAAAGGACAGGGCAATCAGCCCCAGCATTTT. Its translation: CASGKGQGNQPQHF.